This T cell receptor (beta chain) derives from a study of cytomegalovirus exposure and HLA in healthy donors. Study context: From about 180 million T cells, an earlier analysis saw roughly 110 million unique TCR beta sequences.

The PCR was carried out with 60 Vbeta primers and 13 Jbeta primers. Sequencing was performed with immunoSEQ multiplex PCR; in TCRdb, only in-frame clones are kept and a portion is missing. Among 95,000 to 130,000 clones listed, 60% to 85% were seen once. On this clone itself: Its cognate antigen is unknown.

Study results and limitations: HLA allele associations emerged for 17,000 or so TCR beta sequences in a later analysis, at 0.05 false discovery rate. Highly shared sequence variants in one cluster were likely a sequencing artifact.

The CDR3 extends over 15 amino acids. Germline V CDR1 and CDR2: MRHNA, SNTAGT. The germline V and J ends were trimmed by 4 bases and 4 bases, with 13 bases remaining between them. The TCR originated in a woman aged 18-29 years in good health and CMV-seronegative. The genes are TRBV6-4 and TRBJ1-4, with D possibly TRBD1 on 5 matching bases. The material sequenced was PBMCs. The CDR3 DNA is TGTGCCAGCAGTGCCCGGGGGGGAAATAATGAAAAACTGTTTTTT. It codes for CASSARGGNNEKLFF.